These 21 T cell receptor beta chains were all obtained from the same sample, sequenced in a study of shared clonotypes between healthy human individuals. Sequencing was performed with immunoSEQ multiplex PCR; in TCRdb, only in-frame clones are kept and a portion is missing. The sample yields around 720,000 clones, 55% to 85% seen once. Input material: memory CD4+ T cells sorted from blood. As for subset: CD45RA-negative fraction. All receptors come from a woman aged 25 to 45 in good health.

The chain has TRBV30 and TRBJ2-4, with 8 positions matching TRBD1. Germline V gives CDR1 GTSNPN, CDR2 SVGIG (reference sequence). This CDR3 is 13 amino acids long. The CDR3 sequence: CACRDRRLNIQYF. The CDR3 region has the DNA TGTGCTTGCCGGGACAGGAGATTAAACATTCAGTACTTC.

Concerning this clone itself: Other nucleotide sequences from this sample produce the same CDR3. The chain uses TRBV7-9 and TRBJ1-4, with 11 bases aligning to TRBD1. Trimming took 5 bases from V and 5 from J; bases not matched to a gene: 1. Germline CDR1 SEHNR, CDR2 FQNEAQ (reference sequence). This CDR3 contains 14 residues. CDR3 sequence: CASSRDRGNEKLFF. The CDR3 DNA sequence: TGTGCCAGCAGCAGGGACAGGGGGAATGAAAAACTGTTTTTT.

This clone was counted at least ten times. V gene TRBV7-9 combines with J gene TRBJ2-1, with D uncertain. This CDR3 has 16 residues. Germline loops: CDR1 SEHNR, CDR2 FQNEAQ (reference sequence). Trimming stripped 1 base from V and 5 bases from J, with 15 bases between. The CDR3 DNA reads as TGTGCCAGCAGCTTAGATCGTCTAGTTCTTCACAATGAGCAGTTCTTC. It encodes CASSLDRLVLHNEQFF. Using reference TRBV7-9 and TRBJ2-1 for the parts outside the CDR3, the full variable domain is DTGVSQNPRHKITKRGQNVTFRCDPISEHNRLYWYRQTLGQGPEFLTYFQNEAQLEKSRLLSDRFSAERPKGSFSTLEIQRTEQGDSAMYLCASSLDRLVLHNEQFFGPGTRLTVL.

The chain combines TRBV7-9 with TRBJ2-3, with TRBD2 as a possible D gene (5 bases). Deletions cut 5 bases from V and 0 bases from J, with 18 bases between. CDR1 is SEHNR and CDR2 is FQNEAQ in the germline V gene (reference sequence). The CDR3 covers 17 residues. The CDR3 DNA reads TGTGCCAGCAGCGTCCCCCTCTCGTGGGAGAGCACAGATACGCAGTATTTT. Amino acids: CASSVPLSWESTDTQYF.

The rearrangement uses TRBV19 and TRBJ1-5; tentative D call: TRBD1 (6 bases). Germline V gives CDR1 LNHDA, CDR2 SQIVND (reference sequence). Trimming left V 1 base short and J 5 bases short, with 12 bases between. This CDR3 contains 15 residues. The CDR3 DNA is TGTGCCAGTAGTATAGGGGTAGGGGGACATCAGCCCCAGCATTTT. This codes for CASSIGVGGHQPQHF.

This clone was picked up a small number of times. Written as DNA, the CDR3 is TGTGCCAGCAGCCCCTCCGCGAGAGGGGGACAGGGGGCTAAGCAGTACTTC. Protein sequence: CASSPSARGGQGAKQYF. The chain recombines TRBV14 with TRBJ2-7; 12 bases are a match to TRBD1. This CDR3 has 17 amino acids. Germline CDR1 reads SGHDN; CDR2 reads FVKESK. The V and J ends lost 4 bases and 8 bases, in that order; junction bases with no gene match: 15.

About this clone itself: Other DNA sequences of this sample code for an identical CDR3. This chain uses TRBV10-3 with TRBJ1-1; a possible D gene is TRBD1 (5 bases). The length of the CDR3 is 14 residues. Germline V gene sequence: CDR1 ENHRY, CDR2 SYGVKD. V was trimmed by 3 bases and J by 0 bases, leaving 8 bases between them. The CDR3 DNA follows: TGTGCCATCAGTGATCAGGGATTGAACACTGAAGCTTTCTTT. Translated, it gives CAISDQGLNTEAFF.

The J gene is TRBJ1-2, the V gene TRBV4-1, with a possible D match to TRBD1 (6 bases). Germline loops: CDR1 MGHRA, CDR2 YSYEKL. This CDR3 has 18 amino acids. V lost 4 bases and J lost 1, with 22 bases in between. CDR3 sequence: CASSLAQGSADGNYGYTF. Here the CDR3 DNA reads TGCGCCAGCAGCCTCGCCCAGGGGTCGGCGGACGGTAACTATGGCTACACCTTC.

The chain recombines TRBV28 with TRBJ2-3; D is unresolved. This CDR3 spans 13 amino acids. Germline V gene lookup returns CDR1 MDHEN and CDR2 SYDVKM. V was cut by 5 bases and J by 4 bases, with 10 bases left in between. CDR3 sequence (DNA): TGTGCCAGCAGTGCCCCCCCGGCAGATACGCAGTATTTT. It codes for CASSAPPADTQYF.

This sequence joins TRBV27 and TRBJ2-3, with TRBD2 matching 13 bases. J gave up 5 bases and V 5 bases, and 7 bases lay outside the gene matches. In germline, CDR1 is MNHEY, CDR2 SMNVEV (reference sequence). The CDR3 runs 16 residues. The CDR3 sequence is CASSKRLAGGLDTQYF. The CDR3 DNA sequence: TGTGCCAGCAGTAAAAGACTAGCGGGAGGTCTAGATACGCAGTATTTT.

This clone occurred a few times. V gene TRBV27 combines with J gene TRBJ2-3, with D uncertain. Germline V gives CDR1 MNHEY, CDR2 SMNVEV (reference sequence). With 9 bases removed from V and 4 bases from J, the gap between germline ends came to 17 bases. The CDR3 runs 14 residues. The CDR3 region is CASGATWWADTQYF. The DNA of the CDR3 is TGTGCCAGTGGAGCGACCTGGTGGGCAGATACGCAGTATTTT.

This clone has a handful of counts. CDR3 loop: CAIRVPGGEAFF. CDR3 in DNA: TGTGCCATCAGGGTCCCGGGGGGTGAAGCTTTCTTT. The V and J genes are TRBV10-3 and TRBJ1-1, with D perhaps matching TRBD1 (5 bases). V shed 6 bases and J shed 7 bases, with 12 bases lying between them. Germline loops: CDR1 ENHRY, CDR2 SYGVKD. The CDR3 runs to 12 residues.

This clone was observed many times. This chain's CDR3 is CASSSDSLGEQYF. DNA of the CDR3: TGTGCCAGCAGCTCGGACAGCCTGGGCGAGCAGTACTTC. The chain is built from TRBV11-2 and TRBJ2-7, with D perhaps matching TRBD1 (6 bases). CDR1 is SGHAT and CDR2 is FQNNGV in the germline V gene. This CDR3 comprises 13 residues. Trimming shortened V by 4 bases and J by 6 bases, and 13 bases separated the two germline ends.

CDR3 residues: CASSQGLPREQFF. The CDR3 bases are TGTGCCAGCAGCCAGGGCCTCCCCAGGGAGCAGTTCTTC. This chain uses TRBV7-2 with TRBJ2-1, with D maybe TRBD1 (5 bases). This CDR3 spans 13 amino acids. Germline CDR1 SGHTA, CDR2 FQGNSA. V gave up 5 bases and J gave up 10 bases, with 15 bases separating them.

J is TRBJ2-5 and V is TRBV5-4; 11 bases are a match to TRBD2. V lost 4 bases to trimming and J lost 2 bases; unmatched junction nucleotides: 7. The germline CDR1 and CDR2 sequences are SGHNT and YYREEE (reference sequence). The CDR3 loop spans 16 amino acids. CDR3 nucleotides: TGTGCCAGCAGCCTAGGGACTAGCGGTAAACAAGAGACCCAGTACTTC. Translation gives CASSLGTSGKQETQYF.

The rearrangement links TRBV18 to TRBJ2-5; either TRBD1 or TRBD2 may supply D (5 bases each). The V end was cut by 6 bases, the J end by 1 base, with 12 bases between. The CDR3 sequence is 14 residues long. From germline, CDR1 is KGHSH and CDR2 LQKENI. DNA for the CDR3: TGTGCCAGCTCGCTGGGACCCTCCCAAGAGACCCAGTACTTC. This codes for CASSLGPSQETQYF.

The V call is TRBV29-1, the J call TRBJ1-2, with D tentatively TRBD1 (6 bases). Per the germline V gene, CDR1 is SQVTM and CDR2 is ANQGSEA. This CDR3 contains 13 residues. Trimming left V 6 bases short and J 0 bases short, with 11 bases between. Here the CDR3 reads CSVDRLTNYGYTF. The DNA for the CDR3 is TGCAGCGTGGACAGACTCACTAACTATGGCTACACCTTC.

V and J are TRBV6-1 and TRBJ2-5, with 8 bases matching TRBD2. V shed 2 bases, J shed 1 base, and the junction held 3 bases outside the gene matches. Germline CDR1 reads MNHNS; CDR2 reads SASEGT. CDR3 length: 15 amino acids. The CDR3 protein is CASSESGSFQETQYF. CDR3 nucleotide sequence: TGTGCCAGCAGTGAAAGCGGGAGTTTCCAAGAGACCCAGTACTTC.

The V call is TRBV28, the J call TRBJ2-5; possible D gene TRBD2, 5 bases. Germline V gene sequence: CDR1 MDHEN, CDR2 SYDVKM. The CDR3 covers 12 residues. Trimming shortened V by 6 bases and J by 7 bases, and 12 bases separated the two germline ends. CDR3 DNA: TGTGCCAGCAGCCGACTAACTGGGACCCAGTACTTC. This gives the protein CASSRLTGTQYF.

Here the CDR3 reads CASSPILTGQRDGYTF. The CDR3 coding sequence is TGCGCCAGCAGCCCAATACTGACAGGGCAGAGGGATGGCTACACCTTC. The chain couples TRBV5-1 to TRBJ1-2; 7 bases align to TRBD1. Germline CDR1 is SGHRS and CDR2 is YFSETQ. The CDR3 is made up of 16 amino acids. After removal of 4 bases from V and 6 bases from J, the junction contained 15 bases not matched to a gene. Together with reference TRBV5-1 and TRBJ1-2, the CDR3 gives the full variable domain: KAGVTQTPRYLIKTRGQQVTLSCSPISGHRSVSWYQQTPGQGLQFLFEYFSETQRNKGNFPGRFSGRQFSNSRSEMNVSTLELGDSALYLCASSPILTGQRDGYTFGSGTRLTVV.

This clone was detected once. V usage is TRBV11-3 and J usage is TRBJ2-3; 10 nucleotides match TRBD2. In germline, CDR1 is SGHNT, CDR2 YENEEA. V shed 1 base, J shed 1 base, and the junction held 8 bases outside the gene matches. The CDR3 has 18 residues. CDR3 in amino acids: CASSLGGAGTSGTDTQYF. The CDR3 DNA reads TGTGCCAGCAGCTTAGGGGGCGCGGGGACTAGCGGCACAGATACGCAGTATTTT.